The clone carrying this T cell receptor beta chain has at least ten counts. The data originate from a study of identical twins. TCRdb analysed the 5' RACE reads with MiXCR anew, one entry per CDR3 protein. The sample includes hundreds of thousands of distinct CDR3 sequences, 7.5% of them seen just once. V trimming: 10 bases; J trimming: 2 bases; junction bases outside the gene matches: 8. Germline V gene data show CDR1 as ENHRY and CDR2 as SYGVKD. This CDR3 contains 13 residues. The data also belong to a second study, concerning yellow fever vaccine responses in identical twins.

The sequencing input was memory (CD45RO+) T cells sorted from blood. The chain has TRBV10-3 and TRBJ2-7, with 7 positions matching TRBD1. The clonotype comes from a woman aged 18-30 years in good health. The CDR3 nucleotides are TGTGCCAAGAACCGTCAGGGGGCCTACGAGCAGTACTTC. Protein product: CAKNRQGAYEQYF.